This T cell receptor (beta chain) comes out of a study of T cells in Graves' hyperthyroidism and ophthalmopathy. Study results and caveats: Separating ophthalmopathy from stable hyperthyroidism was achieved by a 13 V-J model. A median roughly 6.6 months before onset, the model predicted ophthalmopathy.

Trimming removed 5 bases from V and 8 bases from J; junction bases left unmatched: 18. The CDR3 totals 17 residues. This clonotype occurred many times. Its antigen is unknown. RNA transcripts were the template for amplifying TCR beta CDR3 regions. Carried out on the TCR CDR3, a first-round RT-PCR used the HTBI primer set. Via MiXCR, TCRdb re-called the multiplex PCR reads, giving one row per CDR3 protein. The data show approximately 520,000 distinct CDR3 sequences, around 20% seen once. Input material: blood. The TCR comes from a man younger than 35 with Graves' hyperthyroidism. The chain is built from TRBV12-3 or TRBV12-4 and TRBJ2-5; the match to TRBD1 covers 9 bases. CDR3 loop: CASSPEGGTGLKRTQYF. DNA of the CDR3: TGTGCCAGCAGTCCAGAAGGAGGGACAGGGTTAAAGAGAACCCAGTACTTC.